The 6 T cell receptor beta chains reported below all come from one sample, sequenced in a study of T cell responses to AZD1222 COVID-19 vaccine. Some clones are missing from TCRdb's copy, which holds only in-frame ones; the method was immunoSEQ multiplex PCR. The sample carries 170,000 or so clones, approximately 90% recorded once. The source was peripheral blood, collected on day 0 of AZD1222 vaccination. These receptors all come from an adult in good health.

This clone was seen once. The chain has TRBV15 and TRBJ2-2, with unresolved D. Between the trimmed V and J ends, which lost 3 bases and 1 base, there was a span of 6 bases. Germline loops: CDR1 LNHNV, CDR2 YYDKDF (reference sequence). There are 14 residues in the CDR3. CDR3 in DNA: TGTGCCACCAGCAGGGCGTTGAACACCGGGGAGCTGTTTTTT. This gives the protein CATSRALNTGELFF.

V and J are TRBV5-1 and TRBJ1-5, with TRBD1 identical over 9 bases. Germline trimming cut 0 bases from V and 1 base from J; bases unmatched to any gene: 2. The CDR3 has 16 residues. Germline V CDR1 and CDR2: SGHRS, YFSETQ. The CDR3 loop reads CASSLGTGGSNQPQHF. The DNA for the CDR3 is TGCGCCAGCAGCTTGGGAACAGGGGGCAGCAATCAGCCCCAGCATTTT.

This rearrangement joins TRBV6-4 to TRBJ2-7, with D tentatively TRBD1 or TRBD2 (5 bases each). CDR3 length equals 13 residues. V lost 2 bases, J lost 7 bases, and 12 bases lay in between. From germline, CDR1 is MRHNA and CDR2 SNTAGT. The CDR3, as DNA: TGTGCCAGCAGTGACCCCGGCGAGGGGGAGCAGTACTTC. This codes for CASSDPGEGEQYF.

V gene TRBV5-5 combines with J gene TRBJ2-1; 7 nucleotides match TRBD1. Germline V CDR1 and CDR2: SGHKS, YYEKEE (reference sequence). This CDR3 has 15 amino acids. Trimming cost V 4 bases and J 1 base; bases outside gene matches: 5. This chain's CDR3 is CASSQGQMSYNEQFF. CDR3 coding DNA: TGTGCCAGCAGCCAGGGACAGATGTCCTACAATGAGCAGTTCTTC.

The chain's CDR3 is CASSTQGNTEAFF. As DNA, the CDR3 is TGTGCCAGCAGCACACAGGGGAACACTGAAGCTTTCTTT. The gene calls are TRBV7-3 and TRBJ1-1; a possible D gene is TRBD1 (6 bases). V lost 5 bases and J 1 base, leaving 8 bases between the germline ends. This CDR3 region has 13 residues. The germline CDR1 and CDR2 sequences are SGHTA and FQGTGA.

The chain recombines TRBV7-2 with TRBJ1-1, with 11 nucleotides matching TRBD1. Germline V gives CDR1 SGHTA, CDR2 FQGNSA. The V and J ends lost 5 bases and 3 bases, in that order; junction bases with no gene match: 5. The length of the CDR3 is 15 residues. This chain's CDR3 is CASSLRTGGHTEAFF. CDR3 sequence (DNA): TGTGCCAGCAGCCTAAGGACAGGGGGCCACACTGAAGCTTTCTTT.